A single sample is the source of the 3 T cell receptor beta chains below, sequenced in a study of a mutant IDH1 vaccine in newly diagnosed glioma. Sample time point: week 35, safety follow-up. One vaccine dose held 300 ug of mutant IDH1 20-mer peptide and came with topical imiquimod. Antigen specificity for these receptors is unknown. TCRdb's table, derived via immunoSEQ multiplex PCR, lists solely in-frame clones and lacks some. The data contain roughly 48,000 clones, 76% of them singletons. The specimen comprised PBMCs, sampled from a glioma patient whose treatment included an IDH1 peptide vaccine. Source of these receptors: a man in his forties with glioma.

The chain employs TRBV4-1 and TRBJ2-7, with D perhaps being TRBD1 or TRBD2 (5 bases each). Germline assignment: CDR1 MGHRA and CDR2 YSYEKL. CDR3 length: 14 amino acids. V lost 4 bases and J lost 3, with 13 bases in between. CDR3 sequence (DNA): TGCGCCAGCAGCCCCTCGGGGCGATACTACGAGCAGTACTTC. This sequence encodes CASSPSGRYYEQYF.

The chain has TRBV6-5 and TRBJ1-2, with 11 bases fitting TRBD1. The CDR3 length is 12 residues. Unmatched junction bases numbered 2, after V lost 6 bases and J lost 8 bases. The germline V gene has CDR1 MNHEY and CDR2 SVGAGI. As DNA, the CDR3 is TGTGCCAGCAGGGACAGGGGGCACGGCTACACCTTC. It is translated as CASRDRGHGYTF.

The J gene is TRBJ1-2, the V gene TRBV27, with D possibly matching TRBD1 (5 bases). V lost 2 bases to trimming and J lost 8 bases, with 12 bases between them. CDR3 length: 13 amino acids. CDR1 is MNHEY, CDR2 SMNVEV, per germline (reference sequence). CDR3 sequence: CASSLPSGGGYTF. The CDR3 DNA follows: TGTGCCAGCAGTTTACCTAGCGGGGGGGGCTACACCTTC.